These T cell receptor beta chains were read from a single sample in a study of T cell repertoires in cytomegalovirus infection. MiXCR, run by TCRdb on the reads, gives a single entry per CDR3 protein. The sample records around 630,000 distinct CDR3 sequences, less than 25% being singletons. Sequenced material: CD8+ T cells from PBMCs. The receptors come from a human donor in good health (CMV status not recorded). Some clones in this sample may be carry-over from other donors' samples. CDR3s include the opening cysteine and the closing phenylalanine or tryptophan. The D gene is left open where the match is weak. A row's size may be missing; if present it is once, few, many or a size class.

v_gene	abundance	d_gene	j_gene	len	CDR3aa	CDR3nt
TRBV5-5	-	-	TRBJ2-1	16	CASRQRGAPPNNEQFF	TGTGCCAGCAGACAACGGGGCGCACCACCCAACAATGAGCAGTTCTTC
TRBV7-2	many	-	TRBJ2-1	13	CASSPGSPNEQFF	TGTGCCAGCAGCCCGGGGAGTCCAAATGAGCAGTTCTTC
TRBV2	few	-	TRBJ2-1	16	CASPGPRGGSYNEQFF	TGTGCCAGCCCTGGGCCGAGAGGGGGCTCCTACAATGAGCAGTTCTTC
TRBV28	few	TRBD2	TRBJ2-3	16	CASSWLTSGSTDTQYF	TGTGCCAGCAGTTGGTTGACTAGCGGGTCCACAGATACGCAGTATTTT
TRBV19	few	-	TRBJ1-1	16	CASSATTSRQSYEAFF	TGTGCCAGTAGTGCCACGACCTCACGACAATCCTATGAAGCTTTCTTT
TRBV20-1	few	TRBD1	TRBJ1-5	16	CSARDGAGGLNQPQHF	TGCAGTGCTAGAGATGGGGCAGGGGGCTTAAATCAGCCCCAGCATTTT
TRBV28	few	-	TRBJ1-2	15	CASTPPEINNYGYTF	TGTGCCAGCACCCCCCCGGAGATTAATAACTATGGCTACACCTTC
TRBV6-5	-	-	TRBJ2-1	16	CASSYSREGDYNEQFF	TGTGCCAGCAGTTACTCGAGGGAGGGGGACTACAATGAGCAGTTCTTC
TRBV5-4	-	-	TRBJ2-3	15	CASSLRRELTDTQYF	TGTGCCAGCAGCTTGCGACGAGAACTCACAGATACGCAGTATTTT
TRBV6-6	few	-	TRBJ1-4	15	CASSYLRGANEKLFF	TGTGCCAGCAGTTACCTAAGGGGTGCTAATGAAAAACTGTTTTTT
TRBV6-5	many	-	TRBJ2-1	15	CASSPGGPSYNEQFF	TGTGCCAGCAGTCCCGGGGGGCCGTCCTACAATGAGCAGTTCTTC
TRBV11-2	-	-	TRBJ2-6	17	CASSFGWISSGANVLTF	TGTGCCAGCAGCTTCGGCTGGATCAGCTCTGGGGCCAACGTCCTGACTTTC
TRBV28	few	TRBD2	TRBJ2-1	15	CASSSPGLAGNEQFF	TGTGCCAGCAGTTCCCCCGGACTAGCGGGTAATGAGCAGTTCTTC
TRBV29-1	-	-	TRBJ2-1	15	CSVQLQGLGSGEQFF	TGCAGCGTACAATTACAGGGACTTGGGTCGGGTGAGCAGTTCTTC
TRBV6-5	many	-	TRBJ1-1	14	CASSYSGYKTEAFF	TGTGCCAGCAGTTACTCGGGCTACAAAACTGAAGCTTTCTTT
TRBV7-2	many	-	TRBJ1-3	15	CASSLRQISGNTIYF	TGTGCCAGCAGCTTACGACAGATTTCTGGAAACACCATATATTTT
TRBV6-1	-	-	TRBJ2-2	12	CAILSYTGELFF	TGTGCCATCTTGTCCTACACCGGGGAGCTGTTTTTT
TRBV27	few	-	TRBJ1-1	15	CASSLKRTANTEAFF	TGTGCCAGCAGTTTGAAACGGACAGCTAACACTGAAGCTTTCTTT
TRBV4-3	-	TRBD2	TRBJ2-5	19	CASSQDLSEVAGGLETQYF	TGCGCCAGCAGCCAAGATCTTAGCGAGGTAGCGGGGGGTTTGGAGACCCAGTACTTC
TRBV7-2	many	-	TRBJ2-5	14	CASSSRTTQETQYF	TGTGCCAGCAGCTCCCGGACTACCCAAGAGACCCAGTACTTC
TRBV6-1	many	TRBD1	TRBJ2-7	15	CASTNPLGQDNEQYF	TGTGCCAGCACCAACCCGTTGGGACAGGACAACGAGCAGTACTTC
TRBV4-3	-	-	TRBJ2-6	16	CASSPVQYSGANVLTF	TGCGCCAGCAGCCCCGTCCAGTACTCTGGGGCCAACGTCCTGACTTTC
TRBV19	few	-	TRBJ1-3	15	CASSPDGSSGNTIYF	TGTGCCAGTAGTCCGGACGGGAGCTCTGGAAACACCATATATTTT
TRBV28	many	-	TRBJ1-1	15	CASSLSEGMNTEAFF	TGTGCCAGCAGTTTATCAGAGGGTATGAACACTGAAGCTTTCTTT
TRBV27	-	-	TRBJ2-3	13	CASLEWGADTQYF	TGTGCCAGCCTCGAATGGGGAGCAGATACGCAGTATTTT
TRBV6-5	-	-	TRBJ2-1	16	CASSYADGPGANEQFF	TGTGCCAGCAGTTACGCGGACGGCCCGGGCGCCAATGAGCAGTTCTTC
TRBV20-1	few	TRBD1	TRBJ2-1	17	CSARDLTGASSYNEQFF	TGCAGTGCTAGAGATTTGACAGGGGCGAGCTCCTACAATGAGCAGTTCTTC
TRBV7-9	-	-	TRBJ2-3	15	CASSPGVMGTDTQYF	TGTGCCAGCAGCCCAGGGGTAATGGGCACAGATACGCAGTATTTT
TRBV6-6	once	-	TRBJ2-1	17	CASSYFPLDKENNEQFF	TGTGCCAGCAGTTACTTCCCACTTGACAAAGAGAACAATGAGCAGTTCTTC
TRBV7-9	few	-	TRBJ2-7	12	CASSLAAREQYF	TGTGCCAGCAGCTTAGCCGCCCGCGAGCAGTACTTC
TRBV7-6	many	TRBD2	TRBJ2-1	17	CASSLVNSGGPHNEQFF	TGTGCCAGCAGCTTAGTGAATAGCGGGGGTCCACACAATGAGCAGTTCTTC
TRBV6-5	-	TRBD2	TRBJ2-2	22	CASSYSHLDRLAGGINTGELFF	TGTGCCAGCAGTTACTCGCACCTCGATAGACTAGCGGGGGGAATTAACACCGGGGAGCTGTTTTTT
TRBV20-1	-	-	TRBJ1-1	15	CSVRTISGGDTEAFF	TGCAGTGTCCGAACCATCTCGGGAGGGGATACTGAAGCTTTCTTT
TRBV19	-	-	TRBJ1-1	16	CASRPFGGTHNTEAFF	TGTGCCAGTAGGCCGTTCGGTGGGACACATAACACTGAAGCTTTCTTT
TRBV7-2	many	-	TRBJ1-2	15	CASSLVGTNINGYTF	TGTGCCAGCAGCTTAGTTGGGACAAATATAAACGGCTACACCTTC
TRBV19	-	-	TRBJ2-1	11	CATNYYNEQFF	TGTGCCACCAACTACTACAATGAGCAGTTCTTC
TRBV4-1	-	-	TRBJ1-2	15	CASSQDVPENYGYTF	TGCGCCAGCAGCCAAGATGTTCCGGAGAACTATGGCTACACCTTC
TRBV5-6	-	-	TRBJ1-5	14	CASSSTVYNQPQHF	TGTGCCAGCAGCTCGACAGTATACAATCAGCCCCAGCATTTT
TRBV7-8	many	-	TRBJ2-5	15	CASSLDDGPKETQYF	TGTGCCAGCAGCTTGGATGACGGACCCAAAGAGACCCAGTACTTC
TRBV7-2	many	-	TRBJ2-1	15	CASSLGGGPLNEQFF	TGTGCCAGCAGCTTAGGCGGGGGCCCCCTCAATGAGCAGTTCTTC
TRBV28	few	-	TRBJ1-5	14	CASSSDMGNQPQHF	TGTGCCAGCAGTTCAGACATGGGCAATCAGCCCCAGCATTTT
TRBV6-5	few	-	TRBJ1-6	14	CASSYSTFNSPLHF	TGTGCCAGCAGTTACTCGACTTTTAATTCACCCCTCCACTTT
TRBV7-9	-	-	TRBJ2-3	13	CASSSVGSDTQYF	TGTGCCAGCAGCTCGGTAGGGAGTGATACGCAGTATTTT
TRBV6-2/TRBV6-3	-	-	TRBJ1-5	12	CASRGVKQPQHF	TGTGCCAGCCGGGGGGTTAAGCAGCCCCAGCATTTT
TRBV6-2/TRBV6-3	many	-	TRBJ2-1	14	CASSYSLTYNEQFF	TGTGCCAGCAGTTACTCGTTGACCTACAATGAGCAGTTCTTC
TRBV28	few	TRBD2	TRBJ2-1	14	CASAGTRSYNEQFF	TGTGCCAGCGCCGGGACTAGATCCTACAATGAGCAGTTCTTC
TRBV15	-	-	TRBJ2-2	15	CATSRDRASTGELFF	TGTGCCACCAGCAGAGACAGGGCCAGCACCGGGGAGCTGTTTTTT
TRBV5-1	few	-	TRBJ2-1	15	CASSPGPKQGGTGFF	TGCGCCAGCAGCCCTGGACCAAAACAGGGGGGGACGGGGTTCTTC
TRBV7-9	-	-	TRBJ1-2	15	CASSSSSPGLTGYTF	TGTGCCAGCAGCTCTAGCTCACCGGGACTTACTGGCTACACCTTC
TRBV5-1	few	-	TRBJ1-2	14	CASKGERGNYGYTF	TGCGCCAGCAAGGGAGAACGGGGTAACTATGGCTACACCTTC
TRBV4-2	many	-	TRBJ2-1	14	CASSQEGLYNEQFF	TGTGCCAGCAGCCAAGAAGGACTATACAATGAGCAGTTCTTC
TRBV20-1	-	TRBD2	TRBJ2-4	20	CSARLTLEIAGRRPKNIQYF	TGCAGTGCTAGATTGACGTTGGAGATAGCGGGGCGGCGCCCAAAAAACATTCAGTACTTC
TRBV7-4	-	-	TRBJ1-2	14	CASSTRPSNYGYTF	TGTGCCAGCAGCACCCGACCGAGTAACTATGGCTACACCTTC
TRBV20-1	-	-	TRBJ1-2	14	CSAGGRTRDYGYTF	TGCAGTGCGGGGGGACGGACAAGGGACTATGGCTACACCTTC
TRBV28	few	-	TRBJ2-1	15	CASSDSDSYGNEQFF	TGTGCCAGCAGCGATTCGGACAGTTATGGGAATGAGCAGTTCTTC
TRBV12-3/TRBV12-4	-	-	TRBJ2-3	16	CASILGLQSSTDTQYF	TGTGCCAGCATCTTGGGACTCCAATCTAGCACAGATACGCAGTATTTT
TRBV28	few	-	TRBJ1-2	14	CASSLVLGEYGYTF	TGTGCCAGCAGTTTAGTTCTGGGGGAGTATGGCTACACCTTC
TRBV7-9	few	-	TRBJ2-7	14	CASSSQTNSYEQYF	TGTGCCAGCAGCTCCCAGACTAACTCCTACGAGCAGTACTTC
TRBV10-3	-	-	TRBJ2-7	12	CAIGGIAGEQYF	TGTGCCATCGGGGGCATTGCGGGCGAGCAGTACTTC
TRBV12-3/TRBV12-4	many	-	TRBJ2-5	15	CASNPSGAGQETQYF	TGTGCCAGCAATCCTTCGGGGGCGGGACAAGAGACCCAGTACTTC